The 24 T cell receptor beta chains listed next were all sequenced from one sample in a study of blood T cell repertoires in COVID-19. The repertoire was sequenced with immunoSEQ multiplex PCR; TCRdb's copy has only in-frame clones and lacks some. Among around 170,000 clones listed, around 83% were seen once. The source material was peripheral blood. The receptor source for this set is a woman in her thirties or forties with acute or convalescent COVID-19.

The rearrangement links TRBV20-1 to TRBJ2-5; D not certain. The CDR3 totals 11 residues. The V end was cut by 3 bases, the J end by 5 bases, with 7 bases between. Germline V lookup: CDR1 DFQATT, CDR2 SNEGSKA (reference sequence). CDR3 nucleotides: TGCAGTGCTAGTCCTCGGGAGACCCAGTACTTC. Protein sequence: CSASPRETQYF.

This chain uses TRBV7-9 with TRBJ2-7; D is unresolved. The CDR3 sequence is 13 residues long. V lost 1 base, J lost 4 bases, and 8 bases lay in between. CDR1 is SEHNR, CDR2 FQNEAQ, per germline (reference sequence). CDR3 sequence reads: CASSLDAVYEQYF. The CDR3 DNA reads TGTGCCAGCAGCTTAGACGCAGTATACGAGCAGTACTTC.

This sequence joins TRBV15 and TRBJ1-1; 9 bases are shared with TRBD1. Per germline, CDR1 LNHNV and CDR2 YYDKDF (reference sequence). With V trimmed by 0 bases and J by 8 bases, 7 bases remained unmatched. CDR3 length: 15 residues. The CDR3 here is CATSRDRGQGAEAFF. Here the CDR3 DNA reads TGTGCCACCAGCAGAGACCGGGGACAGGGAGCCGAAGCTTTCTTT.

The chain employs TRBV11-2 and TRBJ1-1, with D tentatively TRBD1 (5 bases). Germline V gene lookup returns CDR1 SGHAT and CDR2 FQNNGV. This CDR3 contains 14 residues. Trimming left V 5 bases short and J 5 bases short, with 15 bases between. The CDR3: CASSPWGGRTEAFF. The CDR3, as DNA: TGTGCCAGCAGCCCATGGGGGGGGAGAACTGAAGCTTTCTTT.

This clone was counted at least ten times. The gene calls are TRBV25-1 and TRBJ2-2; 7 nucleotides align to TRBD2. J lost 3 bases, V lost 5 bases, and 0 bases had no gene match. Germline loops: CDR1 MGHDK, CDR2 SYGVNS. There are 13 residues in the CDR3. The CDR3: CASSTSDTGELFF. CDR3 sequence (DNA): TGTGCCAGCAGTACTAGCGACACCGGGGAGCTGTTTTTT.

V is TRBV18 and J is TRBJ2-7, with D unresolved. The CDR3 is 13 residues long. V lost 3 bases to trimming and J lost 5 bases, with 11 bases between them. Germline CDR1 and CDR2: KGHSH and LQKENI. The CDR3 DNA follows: TGTGCCAGCTCACCCCAGGATTGGGACGAGCAGTACTTC. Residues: CASSPQDWDEQYF.

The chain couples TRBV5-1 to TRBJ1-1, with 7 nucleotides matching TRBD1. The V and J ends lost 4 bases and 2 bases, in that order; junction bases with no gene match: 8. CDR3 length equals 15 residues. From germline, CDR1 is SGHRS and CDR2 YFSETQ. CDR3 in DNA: TGCGCCAGCAGCCCCCGGGAGGGGGCCAACACTGAAGCTTTCTTT. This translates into CASSPREGANTEAFF.

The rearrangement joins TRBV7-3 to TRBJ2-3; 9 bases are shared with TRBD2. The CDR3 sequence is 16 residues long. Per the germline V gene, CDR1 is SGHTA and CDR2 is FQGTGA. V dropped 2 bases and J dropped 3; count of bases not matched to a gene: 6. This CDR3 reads CASSLGVAGVTDTQYF. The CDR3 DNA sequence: TGTGCCAGCAGCTTAGGGGTAGCGGGGGTTACAGATACGCAGTATTTT.

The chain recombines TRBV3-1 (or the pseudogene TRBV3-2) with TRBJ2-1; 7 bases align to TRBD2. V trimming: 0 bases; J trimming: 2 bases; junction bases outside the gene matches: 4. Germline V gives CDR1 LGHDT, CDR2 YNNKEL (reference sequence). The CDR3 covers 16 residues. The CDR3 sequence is CASSQDAGEAYNEQFF. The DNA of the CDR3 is TGTGCCAGCAGCCAAGACGCGGGAGAGGCCTACAATGAGCAGTTCTTC.

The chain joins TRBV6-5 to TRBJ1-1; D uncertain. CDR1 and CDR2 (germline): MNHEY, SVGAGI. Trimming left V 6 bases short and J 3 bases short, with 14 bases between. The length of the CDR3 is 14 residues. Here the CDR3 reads CASRTMFLDTEAFF. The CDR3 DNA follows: TGTGCCAGCAGGACTATGTTTCTAGACACTGAAGCTTTCTTT.

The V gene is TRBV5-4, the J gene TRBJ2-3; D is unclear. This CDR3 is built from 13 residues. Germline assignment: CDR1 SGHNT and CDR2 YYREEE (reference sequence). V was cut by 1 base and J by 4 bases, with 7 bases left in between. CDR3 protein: CASSLRGSDTQYF. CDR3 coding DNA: TGTGCCAGCAGCTTGAGAGGTTCAGATACGCAGTATTTT.

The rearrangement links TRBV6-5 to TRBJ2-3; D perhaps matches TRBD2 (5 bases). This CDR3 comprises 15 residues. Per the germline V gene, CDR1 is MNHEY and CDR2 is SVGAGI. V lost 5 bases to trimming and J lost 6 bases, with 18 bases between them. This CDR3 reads CASSPLSRTPDTQYF. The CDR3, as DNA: TGTGCCAGCAGTCCCCTAAGCAGGACTCCGGATACGCAGTATTTT.

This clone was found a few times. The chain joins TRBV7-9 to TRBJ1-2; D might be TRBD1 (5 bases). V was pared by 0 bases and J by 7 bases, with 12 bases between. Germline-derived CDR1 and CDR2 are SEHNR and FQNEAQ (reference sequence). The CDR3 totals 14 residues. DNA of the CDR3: TGTGCCAGCAGCTTAGCGCACGGGCAGGGTGGCTACACCTTC. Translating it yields CASSLAHGQGGYTF.

CDR3 protein: CASVSGVRDTQYF. The CDR3 DNA is TGTGCCAGCGTTAGCGGGGTTAGGGATACGCAGTATTTT. The rearrangement joins TRBV28 to TRBJ2-3, with 8 bases lining up with TRBD2. The CDR3 totals 13 residues. Germline CDR1 MDHEN, CDR2 SYDVKM. Trimming at V came to 8 bases and at J to 6 bases, leaving 7 bases not matched to a gene.

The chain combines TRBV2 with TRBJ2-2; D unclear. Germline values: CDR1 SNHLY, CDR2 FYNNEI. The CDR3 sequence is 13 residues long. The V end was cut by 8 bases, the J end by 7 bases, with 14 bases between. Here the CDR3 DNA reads TGTGCCAGCGGTGGCGATCTTGGCGGGGAGCTGTTTTTT. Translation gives CASGGDLGGELFF.

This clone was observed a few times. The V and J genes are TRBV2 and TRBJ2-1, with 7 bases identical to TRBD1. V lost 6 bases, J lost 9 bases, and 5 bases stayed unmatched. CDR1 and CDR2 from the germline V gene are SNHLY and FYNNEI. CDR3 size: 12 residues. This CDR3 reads CASSGAGGEQFF. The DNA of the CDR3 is TGTGCCAGCAGCGGGGCAGGGGGTGAGCAGTTCTTC.

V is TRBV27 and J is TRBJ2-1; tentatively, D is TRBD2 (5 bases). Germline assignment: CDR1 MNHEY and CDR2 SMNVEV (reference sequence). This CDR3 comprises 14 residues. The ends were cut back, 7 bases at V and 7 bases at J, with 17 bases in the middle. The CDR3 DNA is TGTGCCAGCAATGACGGAGGCCTGATAAATGAGCAGTTCTTC. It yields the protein CASNDGGLINEQFF.

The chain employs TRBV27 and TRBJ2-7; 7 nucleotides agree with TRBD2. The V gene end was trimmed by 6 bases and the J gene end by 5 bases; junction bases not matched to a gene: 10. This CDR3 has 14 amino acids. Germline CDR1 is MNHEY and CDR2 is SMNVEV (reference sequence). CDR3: CASSAPGLNHEQYF. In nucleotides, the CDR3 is TGTGCCAGCAGCGCTCCGGGACTAAACCACGAGCAGTACTTC.

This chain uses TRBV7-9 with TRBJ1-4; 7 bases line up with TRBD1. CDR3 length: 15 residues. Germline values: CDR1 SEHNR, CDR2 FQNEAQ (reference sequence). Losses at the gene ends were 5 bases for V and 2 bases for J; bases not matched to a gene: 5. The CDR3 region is CASSLKQGTNEKLFF. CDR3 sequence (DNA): TGTGCCAGCAGCCTGAAACAGGGGACTAATGAAAAACTGTTTTTT.

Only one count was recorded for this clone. DNA of the CDR3: TGTGCCAGCAGTTTACTGGACGGGACCTACGAGCAGTACTTC. Translation: CASSLLDGTYEQYF. The chain is built from TRBV28 and TRBJ2-7; D might be TRBD2 (5 bases). CDR3 length equals 14 residues. Germline V gives CDR1 MDHEN, CDR2 SYDVKM. Trimming stripped 2 bases from V and 2 bases from J, with 10 bases between.

The CDR3 DNA reads TGTGCCAGCAGAACAGGCGACTCTGGAAACACCATATATTTT. It encodes CASRTGDSGNTIYF. The genes are TRBV7-2 and TRBJ1-3; D is possibly TRBD1 (5 bases). Trimming pared 6 bases from V and 0 bases from J, leaving 9 bases between. Per the germline V gene, CDR1 is SGHTA and CDR2 is FQGNSA. The CDR3 sequence is 14 residues long.

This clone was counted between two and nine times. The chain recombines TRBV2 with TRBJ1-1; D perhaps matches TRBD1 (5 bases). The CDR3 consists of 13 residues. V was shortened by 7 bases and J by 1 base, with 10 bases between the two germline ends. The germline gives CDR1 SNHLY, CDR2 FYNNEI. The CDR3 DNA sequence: TGTGCCAGCACCGGGACTGCGAACACTGAAGCTTTCTTT. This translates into CASTGTANTEAFF.

CDR3: CASSPPASGNTIYF. As DNA, the CDR3 is TGTGCCAGCTCACCACCGGCCTCTGGAAACACCATATATTTT. The gene calls are TRBV18 and TRBJ1-3; D unclear. The germline V and J ends were trimmed by 0 bases and 0 bases, with 3 bases remaining between them. The CDR3 consists of 14 residues. Looked up from germline, CDR1 is KGHSH and CDR2 is LQKENI.

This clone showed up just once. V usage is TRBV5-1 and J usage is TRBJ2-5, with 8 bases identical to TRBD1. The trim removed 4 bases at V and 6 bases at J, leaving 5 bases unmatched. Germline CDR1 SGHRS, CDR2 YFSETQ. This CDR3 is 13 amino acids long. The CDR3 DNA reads TGCGCCAGCAGCACTGGACAGGGCCAGACCCAGTACTTC. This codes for CASSTGQGQTQYF.